Shown below are 2 T cell receptor beta chains from a single sample sequenced in a study of T cells in Graves' hyperthyroidism and ophthalmopathy. The source material, RNA transcripts, was used to amplify TCR beta CDR3 regions. TCR CDR3 regions were first amplified by RT-PCR with HTBI primers. One entry per CDR3 protein results from TCRdb running MiXCR on the multiplex PCR reads. Here the sample spans roughly 380,000 distinct CDR3 sequences, roughly an eighth being singletons. Sequenced: blood. The receptors here all came from a young woman with Graves' hyperthyroidism.

This clonotype was seen at least ten times. The rearrangement links TRBV3-1 to TRBJ1-5, with D possibly being TRBD1 (6 bases). The CDR3 is 15 amino acids. CDR1 and CDR2 (germline): LGHDT, YNNKEL (reference sequence). V lost 0 bases, J lost 1 base, and 7 bases lay in between. The CDR3 DNA reads as TGTGCCAGCAGCCAAGACGGACAGAGCAATCAGCCCCAGCATTTT. It specifies CASSQDGQSNQPQHF.

The V call is TRBV10-2, the J call TRBJ2-1; 14 positions match TRBD2. J lost 7 bases, V lost 6 bases, and 5 bases had no gene match. CDR3 length: 15 amino acids. In germline, CDR1 is WSHSY, CDR2 SAAADI. The CDR3 protein is CASRGTSGSRNEQFF. The CDR3 DNA follows: TGCGCCAGCAGGGGGACTAGCGGGAGTCGGAATGAGCAGTTCTTC.